The TCR beta chain described here comes from a study of T cell responses to AZD1222 COVID-19 vaccine (dated by TCRdb to the early 2020s). The study in broad terms: AZD1222 recipients given second doses at about 4 weeks or at about 12 weeks were pooled, since spike-specific TCR depth and breadth were not found to differ between the two schedules. TCR sequencing covered roughly 230 trial participants: roughly 200 given two doses of AZD1222 and about 26 given two doses of MenACWY control vaccine. Trial participants were enrolled by age into 18-55, 56-69 and 70-plus year subgroups, with 148, 28 and 57 TCR-sequenced participants respectively.

Findings and caveats that apply to the study as a whole: The whole spike protein was spanned by vaccine-associated CD4 TCRs, and dominant responses were seen in regions 160-218 and 743-854. Reportedly, close to half of the unique spike-specific TCRs recognized epitopes lying outside the regions that are mutated in the B.1.351 and B.1.1.7 variants. After two AZD1222 doses, spike-specific TCR breadth and depth were significantly higher than at day 0 and than in MenACWY recipients. The 56-69-year group was small, and its depth increase did not reach significance, likely because of low power. Conclusions about previously exposed vaccinees were limited because only six AZD1222 recipients were SARS-CoV-2 seropositive at baseline. Participants were mostly white British and included more females than males, and it was suggested by the authors that clonal diversity may have been underestimated. Because no day 14 peak-response samples were available, repertoires were characterized only after the peak T cell response.

In light of the paper, this sample's time point label describes: baseline before first vaccination. Vaccinee samples came from UK trials COV001 and COV002, including a single-blind randomized controlled phase 2/3 trial of AZD1222 (ChAdOx1 nCoV-19) in healthy adults. Trial participant PBMC samples were collected at day 0 and day 28 after the second dose for TCRbeta chain sequencing. As concerns this clone: It lacks a known antigen. Within one base of it there is no much larger clone, and no base qualities were kept.

The CDR3 regions of human TCRbeta chains were analyzed by immunosequencing. The authors' analysis ran thus. TCRs in the repertoires were compared against a reference library of SARS-CoV-2-specific TCRs that had been generated with the MIRA antigen-specificity platform. Breadth meant the fraction of unique TCRs that were SARS-CoV-2-associated, whereas depth meant the fraction of total T cells that were SARS-CoV-2-associated. Using the MIRA data, each spike-specific TCR was assigned both to the spike region to which the TCR was reactive and to a CD4 or CD8 class. Log10-transformed breadth and depth values were compared by one-way ANOVA with Sidak's multiple comparisons tests. TCRdb's version of the immuneACCESS table is confined to in-frame rearrangements and falls short of the full clone set. An unresolved V gene accounts for under half of the shortfall where checked; the remainder is of unknown origin. V and J calls and clone size are copied from that table; D and trimming were computed from the DNA. Here the sample has roughly 79,000 clones; 70% to 80% occur a single time. Under 25% of the sample rests with the top ten.

From the cysteine up to the phenylalanine, the CDR3 has a length of 16 residues. Solely the CDR3 DNA is kept, with 48 bases framed from the first base. V is shortened by 2 bases, J by 8 bases, and the region joining them spans 16 bases. From the germline V gene (reference sequence), CDR1 is SEHNR and CDR2 is FQNEAQ. The rearranged chain carries TRBV7-9 and TRBJ1-6, with no confidently assigned D gene. The starting material was peripheral blood, obtained on day 0 of AZD1222 vaccination. The sequence came from an adult in good health. CDR3 loop: CASSLTGVGEYSPLHF. The nucleotide sequence reads TGTGCCAGCAGCTTAACTGGGGTCGGTGAATATTCACCCCTCCACTTT.